What follows describes a single T cell receptor beta chain. The antigen is unknown. CDR3 length: 14 residues. From germline, CDR1 is MNHNY and CDR2 SVGAGI (reference sequence). V was trimmed by 2 bases and J by 2 bases, leaving 9 bases between them. The PCR had 60 Vbeta and 13 Jbeta primers. TCRdb keeps only in-frame clones here, not all; method: immunoSEQ multiplex PCR. The sample carries under 150,000 clones, more than 75% recorded once. The sample comes from a study of cytomegalovirus exposure and HLA in healthy donors. Study observations and caveats: The authors listed around 150 TCR beta chains as cytomegalovirus-associated.

This chain uses TRBV6-6 with TRBJ1-1; TRBD1 is a possible D gene (5 bases). The sequence derives from a woman aged 45-65 years in good health and CMV-seropositive. The sample consisted of PBMCs. The CDR3 spells CASSYGGTNTEAFF. The CDR3 bases are TGTGCCAGCAGTTACGGGGGGACTAACACTGAAGCTTTCTTT.